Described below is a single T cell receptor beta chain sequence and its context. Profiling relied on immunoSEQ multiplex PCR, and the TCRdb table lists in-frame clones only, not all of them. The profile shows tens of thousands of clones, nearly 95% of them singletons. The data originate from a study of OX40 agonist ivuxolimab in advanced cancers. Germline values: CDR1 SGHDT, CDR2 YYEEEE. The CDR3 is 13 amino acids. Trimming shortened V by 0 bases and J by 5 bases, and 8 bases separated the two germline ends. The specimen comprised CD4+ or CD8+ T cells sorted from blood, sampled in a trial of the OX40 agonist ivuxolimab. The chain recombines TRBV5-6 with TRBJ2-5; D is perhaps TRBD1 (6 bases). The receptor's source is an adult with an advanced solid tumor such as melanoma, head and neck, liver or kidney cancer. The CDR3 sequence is CASSLVGAETQYF. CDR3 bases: TGTGCCAGCAGCTTGGTGGGGGCTGAGACCCAGTACTTC.